The clone carrying this T cell receptor (beta chain) was seen a handful of times. Its antigen is unknown. Individual cDNA molecules had unique molecular identifiers attached to them by the library. MiXCR, applied by TCRdb to the RACE reads, yields one record per CDR3 protein. The sample comprises some 42,000 distinct CDR3 sequences, more than 8.5% of which are singletons, and 15% rests with the top ten. This entry belongs to a study of human T cells and chemical hapten exposure. Overall study findings and caveats: Patch test score rose with PT1 expanded TCRs, significant at 8, 16, 32, not 4. TCRs exceeding a frequency of 1 in 1000 stayed unchanged under DPC sensitization.

V gave up 5 bases and J gave up 1 base; unmatched junction bases: 4. The CDR3 length is 15 residues. The germline gives CDR1 SEHNR, CDR2 FQNEAQ (reference sequence). Time point noted: patch test 2, 6 weeks after DPC sensitization. Treatment given: therapeutic diphenylcyclopropenone sensitization with weekly scalp DPC. This chain links TRBV7-9 with TRBJ2-4; TRBD2 agrees at 8 bases. The clonotype was recovered from a woman in her thirties or forties with alopecia areata. Some clones in this sample may be carry-over from other donors' samples. The sequenced sample was whole blood, obtained in connection with sensitization to the hapten diphenylcyclopropenone (DPC). CDR3: CASSREGMAKNIQYF. CDR3 bases: TGTGCCAGCAGCCGGGAGGGTATGGCCAAAAACATTCAGTACTTC. Drawing the rest from reference TRBV7-9 and TRBJ2-4, the complete variable domain is DTGVSQNPRHKITKRGQNVTFRCDPISEHNRLYWYRQTLGQGPEFLTYFQNEAQLEKSRLLSDRFSAERPKGSFSTLEIQRTEQGDSAMYLCASSREGMAKNIQYFGAGTRLSVL.